This is a list of T cell receptor beta chains from one sample in a study of tumor and adjacent non-tumor tissue in lung cancer. TCRdb reanalysed the multiplex PCR reads using MiXCR and keeps one entry per CDR3 protein. The sample lists more than 90,000 distinct CDR3 sequences, about 67% occurring once. The sample was lung tumor tissue. The receptors were gathered from a man in his sixties with non-small cell lung cancer. CDR3s include the opening cysteine and the closing phenylalanine or tryptophan. Each record gives: D gene, V gene, clone size, CDR3 length, J gene, CDR3 protein, CDR3 DNA. The D gene is left open where the match is weak. Part of the rows lack a size; the others show once, few, many or a class for expanded clones.

D: NA
V: TRBV12-3/TRBV12-4
size: few
length: 15
J: TRBJ2-4
CDR3: CASSPPGRGEVIQYF
DNA: TGTGCCAGCAGTCCACCCGGGAGAGGGGAAGTCATTCAGTACTTC

D: NA
V: TRBV4-1
size: many
length: 17
J: TRBJ2-7
CDR3: CASSQDPQGNNYYEQYF
DNA: TGCGCCAGCAGCCAAGATCCCCAGGGAAACAACTACTACGAGCAGTACTTC

D: TRBD1
V: TRBV7-9
size: NA
length: 15
J: TRBJ2-3
CDR3: CASSLGQGVTDKQYF
DNA: TGTGCCAGCAGCCTAGGACAGGGGGTCACAGATAAGCAGTATTTT

D: NA
V: TRBV6-5
size: many
length: 16
J: TRBJ1-4
CDR3: CASSYRGNLGSEKLFF
DNA: TGTGCCAGCAGTTACCGAGGAAACCTAGGTTCCGAAAAACTGTTTTTT

D: NA
V: TRBV12-3/TRBV12-4
size: NA
length: 17
J: TRBJ2-6
CDR3: CASNPLGGSSGANVPTF
DNA: TGTGCCAGCAACCCTTTGGGGGGCTCCTCTGGGGCCAACGTCCCGACTTTC

D: NA
V: TRBV11-2
size: medium-sized
length: 13
J: TRBJ2-2
CDR3: CASSLELVGELFF
DNA: TGTGCCAGCAGCTTAGAACTAGTCGGGGAGCTGTTTTTT

D: NA
V: TRBV29-1
size: NA
length: 15
J: TRBJ2-7
CDR3: CSVTHATLSSYEQYF
DNA: TGCAGCGTTACGCACGCGACTTTAAGCTCCTACGAGCAGTACTTC

D: TRBD1
V: TRBV24-1
size: many
length: 16
J: TRBJ2-3
CDR3: CATSDPQGAHPDTQYF
DNA: TGTGCCACCAGTGATCCACAGGGGGCGCATCCAGATACGCAGTATTTT

D: TRBD1
V: TRBV24-1
size: few
length: 14
J: TRBJ2-7
CDR3: CATSDRQGGYEQYF
DNA: TGTGCCACCAGTGACCGACAGGGCGGCTACGAGCAGTACTTC

D: TRBD2
V: TRBV11-1
size: NA
length: 15
J: TRBJ2-2
CDR3: CASCSSGRITGELFF
DNA: TGTGCAAGCTGCAGTAGCGGGAGAATTACCGGGGAGCTGTTTTTT

D: NA
V: TRBV12-3/TRBV12-4
size: many
length: 15
J: TRBJ1-4
CDR3: CASSPIGATNEKLFF
DNA: TGTGCCAGCAGCCCCATTGGGGCAACTAATGAAAAACTGTTTTTT

D: NA
V: TRBV6-5
size: once
length: 15
J: TRBJ2-6
CDR3: CVSGLGGAGANVLTF
DNA: TGTGTCAGCGGTTTGGGGGGCGCTGGGGCCAACGTCCTGACTTTC

D: NA
V: TRBV7-9
size: few
length: 16
J: TRBJ2-3
CDR3: CASSLAATYAAATQYF
DNA: TGTGCCAGCAGCTTAGCAGCGACATACGCCGCGGCTACGCAGTATTTT

D: NA
V: TRBV20-1
size: NA
length: 14
J: TRBJ2-7
CDR3: CSARFARRDNEQYF
DNA: TGCAGTGCTAGATTTGCGCGCAGGGACAACGAGCAGTACTTC

D: NA
V: TRBV20-1
size: NA
length: 17
J: TRBJ1-6
CDR3: CSASDSFVSSHNSPIHF
DNA: TGCAGTGCTTCGGACAGCTTCGTGAGCTCCCATAATTCACCCATCCACTTT

D: NA
V: TRBV12-3/TRBV12-4
size: medium-sized
length: 13
J: TRBJ1-4
CDR3: CASSFGGLEKLFF
DNA: TGTGCCAGCAGTTTCGGGGGTTTGGAAAAACTGTTTTTT

D: NA
V: TRBV6-2/TRBV6-3
size: many
length: 14
J: TRBJ1-5
CDR3: CASSYGGDNQPQHF
DNA: TGTGCCAGCAGTTACGGGGGGGACAATCAGCCCCAGCATTTT

D: TRBD2
V: TRBV7-9
size: NA
length: 17
J: TRBJ2-1
CDR3: CASSPWVAGGSYNEQFF
DNA: TGTGCCAGCAGTCCGTGGGTAGCGGGGGGCTCCTACAATGAGCAGTTCTTC

D: NA
V: TRBV13
size: many
length: 12
J: TRBJ1-1
CDR3: CASSPPAGQAFF
DNA: TGTGCCAGCAGCCCCCCGGCAGGGCAAGCTTTCTTT

D: NA
V: TRBV14
size: NA
length: 16
J: TRBJ1-3
CDR3: CARSQVTTFSGNTIYF
DNA: TGTGCCAGGAGCCAAGTAACAACATTCTCTGGAAACACCATATATTTT

D: NA
V: TRBV11-2
size: NA
length: 15
J: TRBJ2-1
CDR3: CANSPHRGMRDGQFF
DNA: TGTGCCAACAGCCCGCACCGGGGGATGAGGGATGGGCAGTTCTTT

D: NA
V: TRBV6-6
size: many
length: 16
J: TRBJ1-1
CDR3: CASSKGWGNMNTEAFF
DNA: TGTGCCAGCAGTAAGGGGTGGGGCAACATGAACACTGAAGCTTTCTTT

D: NA
V: TRBV12-3/TRBV12-4
size: NA
length: 15
J: TRBJ2-7
CDR3: CASSPTWANSYEQYF
DNA: TGTGCCAGCAGTCCCACTTGGGCTAACTCCTACGAACAATACTTC

D: NA
V: TRBV12-3/TRBV12-4
size: NA
length: 16
J: TRBJ2-1
CDR3: CASGWLGSRSYNEQFF
DNA: TGTGCCAGTGGTTGGCTGGGTAGCCGCTCCTACAATGAGCAGTTCTTC

D: TRBD1
V: TRBV12-3/TRBV12-4
size: NA
length: 13
J: TRBJ1-1
CDR3: CANSLQGGTEAFF
DNA: TGTGCCAACAGTTTACAAGGGGGCACGGAAGCTTTCTTT

D: TRBD1
V: TRBV5-6
size: NA
length: 17
J: TRBJ2-2
CDR3: CASSLIGGQGVTGYLFF
DNA: TGTGCCAGCAGCCTGATAGGGGGACAGGGCGTTACCGGGTATCTGTTTTTT

D: NA
V: TRBV20-1
size: many
length: 14
J: TRBJ2-7
CDR3: CSARDGSGIYEQYF
DNA: TGCAGTGCTAGAGATGGGTCCGGGATCTACGAGCAGTACTTC

D: TRBD2
V: TRBV20-1
size: NA
length: 15
J: TRBJ2-1
CDR3: CSATRLAGGRNEWFF
DNA: TGCAGCGCTACCCGACTAGCGGGGGGGCGAAATGAGTGGTTCTTC

D: NA
V: TRBV30
size: many
length: 14
J: TRBJ2-2
CDR3: CAWSAEASTGELFF
DNA: TGTGCCTGGAGTGCAGAGGCTTCCACCGGGGAGCTGTTTTTT

D: NA
V: TRBV7-9
size: NA
length: 15
J: TRBJ1-2
CDR3: CASILADDTNYGYTF
DNA: TGTGCCAGCATCTTAGCGGACGACACTAACTATGGCTACACCTTC

D: NA
V: TRBV5-4
size: NA
length: 13
J: TRBJ2-1
CDR3: CASIPEVYNEQFF
DNA: TGTGCTAGCATCCCTGAAGTCTACAATGAGCAGTTCTTC

D: NA
V: TRBV12-3/TRBV12-4
size: once
length: 14
J: TRBJ1-3
CDR3: CACSLAGSRNTIYF
DNA: TGTGCCTGCAGTTTAGCAGGTTCTAGAAACACCATATATTTT

D: TRBD2
V: TRBV25-1
size: few
length: 15
J: TRBJ2-3
CDR3: CASSTAGEGTDTQYF
DNA: TGTGCCAGCAGTACAGCGGGGGAGGGCACAGATACGCAGTATTTT

D: NA
V: TRBV5-8
size: many
length: 14
J: TRBJ2-4
CDR3: CASSHKVAKNIQYF
DNA: TGTGCCAGCAGTCACAAGGTAGCCAAAAACATTCAGTACTTC

D: NA
V: TRBV6-5
size: NA
length: 14
J: TRBJ1-6
CDR3: CASSYHEYNSPLHF
DNA: TGTGCGAGCAGTTACCATGAGTATAATTCACCCCTCCACTTT

D: TRBD2
V: TRBV12-3/TRBV12-4
size: many
length: 18
J: TRBJ2-5
CDR3: CASSRGRGGVFQRETQYF
DNA: TGTGCCAGCAGCCGAGGGCGGGGGGGCGTGTTTCAGCGGGAGACCCAGTACTTC

D: NA
V: TRBV7-8
size: many
length: 13
J: TRBJ2-6
CDR3: CASSFAGANVLTF
DNA: TGTGCCAGCAGCTTCGCGGGGGCCAACGTCCTGACTTTC

D: TRBD1
V: TRBV28
size: many
length: 17
J: TRBJ1-5
CDR3: CASSPRQGSPSNQPQHF
DNA: TGTGCCAGCAGTCCAAGACAGGGTTCCCCCAGCAATCAGCCCCAGCATTTT

D: NA
V: TRBV20-1
size: many
length: 15
J: TRBJ2-5
CDR3: CSAPPSWGVRETQYF
DNA: TGCAGTGCTCCTCCCTCGTGGGGAGTGAGGGAGACCCAGTACTTC

D: TRBD2
V: TRBV4-1
size: NA
length: 18
J: TRBJ2-6
CDR3: CSSSPLAGEHSGANILTF
DNA: TGCTCCAGCAGTCCCCTAGCGGGGGAGCACTCTGGGGCCAACATCCTGACTTTC